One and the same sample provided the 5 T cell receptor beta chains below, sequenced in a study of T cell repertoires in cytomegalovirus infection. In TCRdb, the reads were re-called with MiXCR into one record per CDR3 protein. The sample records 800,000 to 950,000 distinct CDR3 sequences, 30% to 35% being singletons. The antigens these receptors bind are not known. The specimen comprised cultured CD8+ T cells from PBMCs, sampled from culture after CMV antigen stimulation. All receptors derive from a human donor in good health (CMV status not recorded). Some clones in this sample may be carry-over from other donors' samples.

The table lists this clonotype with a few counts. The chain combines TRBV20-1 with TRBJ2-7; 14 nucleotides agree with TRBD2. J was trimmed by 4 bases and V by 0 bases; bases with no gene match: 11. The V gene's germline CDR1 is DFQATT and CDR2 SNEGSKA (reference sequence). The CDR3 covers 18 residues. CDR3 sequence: CSARDGPGLAGAPYEQYV. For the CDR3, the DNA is TGCAGTGCTAGAGATGGTCCGGGACTAGCGGGGGCCCCGTACGAGCAGTACGTC.

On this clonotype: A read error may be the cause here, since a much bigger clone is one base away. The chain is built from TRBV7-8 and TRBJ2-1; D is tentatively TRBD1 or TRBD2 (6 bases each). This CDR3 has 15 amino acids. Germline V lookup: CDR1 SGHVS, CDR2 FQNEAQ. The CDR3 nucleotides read TGTGCCAACAGCAGTACAGTGGAGGGGGACAATGAGCAGTTCTTC. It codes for CANSSTVEGDNEQFF.

The CDR3 region is CSSDPGGDTQYF. The DNA of the CDR3 is TGCAGTTCAGATCCCGGGGGGGATACGCAGTATTTT. The chain carries TRBV29-1 and TRBJ2-3, with TRBD2 matching over 7 bases. The CDR3 loop spans 12 amino acids. Per the germline V gene, CDR1 is SQVTM and CDR2 is ANQGSEA.

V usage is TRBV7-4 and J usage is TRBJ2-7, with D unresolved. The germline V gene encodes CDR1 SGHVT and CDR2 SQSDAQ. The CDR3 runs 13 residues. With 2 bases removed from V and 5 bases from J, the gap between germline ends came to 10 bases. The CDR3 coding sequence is TGTGCCAGCAGCTTATTTGGAATTAACGAGCAGTACTTC. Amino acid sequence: CASSLFGINEQYF.

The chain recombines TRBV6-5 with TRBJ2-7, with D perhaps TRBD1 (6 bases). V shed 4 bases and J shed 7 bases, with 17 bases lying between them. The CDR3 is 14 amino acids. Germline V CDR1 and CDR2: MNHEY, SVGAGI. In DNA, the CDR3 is TGTGCCAGCAGTTCCTCACAGGGAACGGTGGAGCAGTACGTC. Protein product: CASSSSQGTVEQYV.